This record looks at one TCR beta chain sequence and its context. The sample belongs to a study of blood T cell repertoires in COVID-19. Study context: The United States, Italy and Spain supplied acute and convalescent COVID-19 samples. The cDNA or gDNA used as material had been derived from T cells, B-cell-depleted T cells, or PBMCs.

Germline lookup yields CDR1 MNHEY and CDR2 SVGAGI. CDR3 length: 12 residues. Sequenced by immunoSEQ multiplex PCR; TCRdb stores in-frame clones only, minus some. The sample includes about 210,000 clones, approximately 82% of them seen just once. The rearrangement joins TRBV6-5 to TRBJ1-2, with D possibly matching TRBD1 (5 bases). The clonotype comes from a woman between 45 and 60 years old with acute or convalescent COVID-19. Input material: peripheral blood. CDR3 loop: CASGGKGSGYTF. The CDR3 DNA reads TGTGCAAGCGGGGGGAAGGGTTCTGGCTACACCTTC.